This T cell receptor beta chain originates from a study of PD-1 blockade in classical Hodgkin lymphoma. Study results and caveats: CD4+ TCR diversity, unlike CD8+, climbed significantly by C4D1. It was among complete responders that baseline diversity resembled that of newly diagnosed patients.

Note on this clone: Its antigen is still unknown.

The method was immunoSEQ multiplex PCR; TCRdb's version includes in-frame clones alone and lacks a portion of them. This table holds 20,000 to 30,000 clones, under 75% found once. Time point indicated: cycle 4 day 1 (C4D1), after around six weeks of nivolumab. Every patient relapsed after autologous stem cell transplantation, and brentuximab vedotin exposure varied. Trimming shortened V by 3 bases and J by 5 bases, and 5 bases separated the two germline ends. CDR3 length equals 13 residues. Germline assignment: CDR1 MRHNA and CDR2 SNTAGT. The gene calls are TRBV6-4 and TRBJ1-6; D gene ambiguous. The material sequenced was peripheral blood mononuclear cells (PBMCs), taken before the fourth cycle of nivolumab. The receptor's source is a human donor with classical Hodgkin lymphoma. CDR3 residues: CASSERDNSPLHF. The CDR3 region has the DNA TGTGCCAGCAGTGAGAGGGATAATTCACCCCTCCACTTT.